This TCR beta chain is drawn from a study of T cell responses to AZD1222 COVID-19 vaccine. General study points: Recipients of two AZD1222 doses showed rising Spike-specific TCR breadth and depth.

Trimming cost V 4 bases and J 4 bases, with 2 bases left between them. There are 11 residues in the CDR3. Looked up from germline, CDR1 is ENHRY and CDR2 is SYGVKD. This clone was detected a few times. Its cognate antigen is unknown. Only in-frame clones appear in the TCRdb table, and some are missing; sequencing was by immunoSEQ multiplex PCR. The data hold roughly 130,000 clones, with about 90% observed a single time. The TCR comes from an adult in good health. Sequences were derived from peripheral blood, sampled on day 0 of AZD1222 vaccination. This rearrangement joins TRBV10-3 to TRBJ1-3; no firm D call. The CDR3 nucleotides read TGTGCCATCAGTGGGGGAAACACCATATATTTT. The encoded protein is CAISGGNTIYF.